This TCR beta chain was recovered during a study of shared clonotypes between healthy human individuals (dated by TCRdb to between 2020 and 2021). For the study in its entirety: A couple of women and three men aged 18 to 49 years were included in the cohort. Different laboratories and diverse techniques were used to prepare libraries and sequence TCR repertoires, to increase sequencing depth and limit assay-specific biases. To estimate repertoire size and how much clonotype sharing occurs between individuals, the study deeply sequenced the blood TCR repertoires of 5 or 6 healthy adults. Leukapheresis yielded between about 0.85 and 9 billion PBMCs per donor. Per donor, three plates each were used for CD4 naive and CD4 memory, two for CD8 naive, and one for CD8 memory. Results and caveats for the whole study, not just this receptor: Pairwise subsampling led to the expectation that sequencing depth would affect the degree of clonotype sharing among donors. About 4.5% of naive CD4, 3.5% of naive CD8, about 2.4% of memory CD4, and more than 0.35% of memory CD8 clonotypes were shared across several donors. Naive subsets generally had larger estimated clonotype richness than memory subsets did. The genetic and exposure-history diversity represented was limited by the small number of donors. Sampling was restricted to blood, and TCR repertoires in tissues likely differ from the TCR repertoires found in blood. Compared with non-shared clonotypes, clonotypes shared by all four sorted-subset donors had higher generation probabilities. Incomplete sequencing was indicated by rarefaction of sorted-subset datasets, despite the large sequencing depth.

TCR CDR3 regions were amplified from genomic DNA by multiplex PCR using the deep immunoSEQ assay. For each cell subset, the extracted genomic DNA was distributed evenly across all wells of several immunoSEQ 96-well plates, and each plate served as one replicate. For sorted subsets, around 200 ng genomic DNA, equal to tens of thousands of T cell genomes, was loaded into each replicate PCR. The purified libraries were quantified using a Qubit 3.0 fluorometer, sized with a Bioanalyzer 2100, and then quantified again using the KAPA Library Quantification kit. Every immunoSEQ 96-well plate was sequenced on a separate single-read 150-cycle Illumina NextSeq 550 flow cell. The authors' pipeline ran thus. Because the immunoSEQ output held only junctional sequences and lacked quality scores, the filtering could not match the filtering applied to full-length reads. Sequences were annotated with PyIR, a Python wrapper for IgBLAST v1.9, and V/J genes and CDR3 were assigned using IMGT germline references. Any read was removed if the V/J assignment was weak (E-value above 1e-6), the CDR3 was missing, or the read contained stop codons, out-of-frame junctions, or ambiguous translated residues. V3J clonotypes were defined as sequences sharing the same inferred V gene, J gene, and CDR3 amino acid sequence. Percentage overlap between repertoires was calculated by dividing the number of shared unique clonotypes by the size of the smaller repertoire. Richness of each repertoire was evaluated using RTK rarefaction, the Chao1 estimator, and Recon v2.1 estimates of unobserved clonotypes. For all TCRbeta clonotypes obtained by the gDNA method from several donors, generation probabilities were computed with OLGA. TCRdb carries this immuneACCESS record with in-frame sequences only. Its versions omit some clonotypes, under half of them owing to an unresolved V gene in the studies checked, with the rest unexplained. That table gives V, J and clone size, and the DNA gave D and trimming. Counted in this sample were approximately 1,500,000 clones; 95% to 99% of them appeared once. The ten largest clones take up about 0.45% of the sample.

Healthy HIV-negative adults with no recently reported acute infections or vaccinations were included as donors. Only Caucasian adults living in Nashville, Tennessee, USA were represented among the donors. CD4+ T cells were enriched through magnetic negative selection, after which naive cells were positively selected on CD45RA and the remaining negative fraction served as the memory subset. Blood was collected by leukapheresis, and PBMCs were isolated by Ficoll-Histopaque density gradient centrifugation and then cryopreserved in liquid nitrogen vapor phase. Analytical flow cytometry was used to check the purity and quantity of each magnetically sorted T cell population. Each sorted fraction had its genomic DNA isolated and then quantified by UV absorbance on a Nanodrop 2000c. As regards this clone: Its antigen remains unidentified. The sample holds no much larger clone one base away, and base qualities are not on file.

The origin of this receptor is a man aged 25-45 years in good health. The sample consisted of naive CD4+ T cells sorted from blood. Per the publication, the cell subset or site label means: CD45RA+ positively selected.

Here is the DNA: TGTGCCAGCACCATAGCGGACGGGAGGGTCGGGGAGCAGTTCTTC. Translated, it reads CASTIADGRVGEQFF. The rearranged chain carries TRBV6-1 and TRBJ2-1, and 8 junctional nucleotides match TRBD2. Trimmed from V: 7 bases; trimmed from J: 10 bases; junction bases lacking a gene match: 15. According to the germline V gene, CDR1 reads MNHNS and CDR2 reads SASEGT. From the cysteine up to the phenylalanine, the CDR3 has a length of 15 residues. This entry keeps only the CDR3 DNA: 45 bases, framed from base 1.